Below are 29 T cell receptor beta chains sequenced from a single sample in a study of cytomegalovirus exposure and HLA in healthy donors. The PCR had 60 Vbeta and 13 Jbeta primers. Generated by immunoSEQ multiplex PCR, the TCRdb table keeps only in-frame clones and is missing some. The sample includes 200,000 to 250,000 clones, around 88% seen only once; the top ten take more than 0.8%. The source material was PBMCs. Every receptor here comes from a woman in her late teens or twenties in good health and CMV-seronegative.

The chain couples TRBV2 to TRBJ1-4; D not certain. CDR1 and CDR2 from the germline V gene are SNHLY and FYNNEI. V gave up 7 bases and J gave up 7 bases, with 13 bases separating them. The CDR3 spans 13 residues. CDR3 loop: CASKRFSTEKLFF. In DNA, the CDR3 is TGTGCCAGCAAACGGTTCTCAACTGAAAAACTGTTTTTT.

The chain carries TRBV21-1 and TRBJ1-5; TRBD1, the table's D call, lacks a check against the DNA. TRBV21-1 has pseudogene status. The CDR3 runs to 10 residues. CDR3 loop: CTGSEQPQHF. CDR3 bases: TGTACAGGGTCTGAGCAGCCCCAGCATTTT.

J is TRBJ2-1 and V is TRBV18, with D possibly TRBD2 on 6 matching bases. Germline loops: CDR1 KGHSH, CDR2 LQKENI. The CDR3 extends over 16 amino acids. V was cut by 3 bases and J by 0 bases, with 12 bases left in between. The CDR3 region is CASSPVSGSSYNEQFF. CDR3 DNA: TGTGCCAGCTCACCCGTCTCCGGGAGCTCCTACAATGAGCAGTTCTTC.

The chain couples TRBV4-2 to TRBJ2-1; the match to TRBD1 covers 8 bases. V dropped 7 bases and J dropped 7; count of bases not matched to a gene: 12. The CDR3 is made up of 15 amino acids. Per the germline V gene, CDR1 is LGHNA and CDR2 is YNFKEQ. CDR3 nucleotides: TGTGCCAGCACCCCTAACAGGGGGAATTGGAATGAGCAGTTCTTC. This sequence encodes CASTPNRGNWNEQFF.

The rearrangement uses TRBV7-8 and TRBJ2-1; 14 positions agree with TRBD2. CDR1 is SGHVS, CDR2 FQNEAQ, per germline. Losses at the gene ends were 5 bases for V and 6 bases for J; bases not matched to a gene: 9. The CDR3 has 17 amino acids. For the CDR3, the DNA is TGTGCCAGCAGCCTCGGACTAGCGGGGGGCCTATTCAATGAGCAGTTCTTC. Encoded protein: CASSLGLAGGLFNEQFF.

J is TRBJ1-1 and V is TRBV2; TRBD1 agrees at 9 bases. There are 16 residues in the CDR3. Germline CDR1 is SNHLY and CDR2 is FYNNEI. J was trimmed by 3 bases and V by 3 bases; bases with no gene match: 8. The CDR3 loop is CASSEDRGEGDTEAFF. The CDR3 DNA sequence: TGTGCCAGCAGTGAGGACAGGGGAGAAGGGGACACTGAAGCTTTCTTT.

This chain links TRBV7-9 with TRBJ1-2; 8 bases match TRBD1. J gave up 4 bases and V 5 bases, and 15 bases lay outside the gene matches. The CDR3 consists of 17 residues. Germline assignment: CDR1 SEHNR and CDR2 FQNEAQ (reference sequence). CDR3 sequence: CASSLAPGQDPAYGYTF. The CDR3 region has the DNA TGTGCCAGCAGCCTCGCGCCGGGACAGGATCCCGCCTATGGCTACACCTTC. The variable domain in full, with the rest retrieved from reference TRBV7-9 and TRBJ1-2, is DTGVSQNPRHKITKRGQNVTFRCDPISEHNRLYWYRQTLGQGPEFLTYFQNEAQLEKSRLLSDRFSAERPKGSFSTLEIQRTEQGDSAMYLCASSLAPGQDPAYGYTFGSGTRLTVV.

This rearrangement joins TRBV7-7 to TRBJ2-6, with TRBD2 matching over 14 bases. The J segment lost 0 bases and the V segment lost 5 bases, leaving 3 bases of the junction unmatched. The CDR3 sequence is 18 residues long. Germline CDR1 SSHAT, CDR2 FNYEAQ (reference sequence). CDR3 DNA: TGTGCCAGCAGCCGACTAGCGGGAGGGTTCTCTGGGGCCAACGTCCTGACTTTC. It specifies CASSRLAGGFSGANVLTF.

In this sample, this clone turned up a few times. This rearrangement joins TRBV13 to TRBJ2-7; perhaps TRBD1 as D (5 bases). Germline-derived CDR1 and CDR2 are PRHDT and FYEKMQ (reference sequence). Trimming stripped 5 bases from V and 3 bases from J, with 14 bases between. This CDR3 has 14 amino acids. CDR3 in DNA: TGTGCCAGCAGCGAACGAACAGACAGCTACGAGCAGTACTTC. It is translated as CASSERTDSYEQYF.

J is TRBJ2-2 and V is TRBV5-4, with D maybe TRBD2 (7 bases). The CDR3 sequence is 16 residues long. V was pared by 0 bases and J by 7 bases, with 16 bases between. Germline CDR1 is SGHNT and CDR2 is YYREEE (reference sequence). The CDR3 DNA reads as TGTGCCAGCAGCTTGGACCGGGGGGCTTACGGCGGGGAGCTGTTTTTT. It codes for CASSLDRGAYGGELFF. Full variable domain (rest looked up from reference TRBV5-4 and TRBJ2-2): ETGVTQSPTHLIKTRGQQVTLRCSSQSGHNTVSWYQQALGQGPQFIFQYYREEENGRGNFPPRFSGLQFPNYSSELNVNALELDDSALYLCASSLDRGAYGGELFFGEGSRLTVL.

This chain connects TRBV5-8 to TRBJ2-5; 15 bases agree with TRBD2. Germline CDR1 is SGHTS and CDR2 is YDEGEE. CDR3 length: 18 amino acids. The trim removed 4 bases at V and 5 bases at J, leaving 12 bases unmatched. DNA for the CDR3: TGTGCCAGCAGCCAGAGTGGGACTAGCGGGGGGTTTGACGAGACCCAGTACTTC. Its protein is CASSQSGTSGGFDETQYF.

The rearrangement links TRBV5-1 to TRBJ2-1; 10 bases match TRBD2. This CDR3 comprises 13 residues. The V segment lost 7 bases and the J segment 5 bases; nucleotides outside the gene matches: 3. From germline, CDR1 is SGHRS and CDR2 YFSETQ. CDR3: CASSGTSDNEQFF. The CDR3 nucleotides are TGCGCCAGCTCCGGGACTAGCGACAATGAGCAGTTCTTC.

The chain couples TRBV5-1 to TRBJ2-7, with unresolved D. V lost 1 base and J lost 2, with 7 bases in between. The CDR3 is 13 amino acids. Germline V lookup: CDR1 SGHRS, CDR2 YFSETQ. CDR3 in amino acids: CASSLFPAYEQYF. CDR3 coding DNA: TGCGCCAGCAGCTTGTTTCCAGCCTACGAGCAGTACTTC.

This chain connects TRBV20-1 to TRBJ1-1; TRBD1 aligns across 7 bases. V was pared by 6 bases and J by 8 bases, with 6 bases of the junction left unmatched. Germline-derived CDR1 and CDR2 are DFQATT and SNEGSKA (reference sequence). The CDR3 runs 11 residues. The CDR3 here is CSARKTGEAFF. CDR3 in DNA: TGCAGTGCCCGGAAGACAGGGGAAGCTTTCTTT.

This rearrangement joins TRBV15 to TRBJ1-5; 10 bases match TRBD1. CDR1 is LNHNV, CDR2 YYDKDF, per germline (reference sequence). This CDR3 has 15 amino acids. After removal of 1 base from V and 5 bases from J, the junction contained 2 bases not matched to a gene. Here the CDR3 reads CATSRAGTGDQPQHF. The DNA of the CDR3 is TGTGCCACCAGCAGAGCCGGGACAGGGGATCAGCCCCAGCATTTT.

V gene TRBV2 combines with J gene TRBJ2-7; 7 nucleotides match TRBD2. Germline CDR1 and CDR2: SNHLY and FYNNEI. J lost 2 bases, V lost 7 bases, and 8 bases had no gene match. The CDR3 is 14 residues long. CDR3 in DNA: TGTGCCAGCAACCCGCAAAGCGGGGCCTACGAGCAGTACTTC. It codes for CASNPQSGAYEQYF.

The chain joins TRBV7-2 to TRBJ2-7, with D possibly being TRBD2 (5 bases). The CDR3 spans 12 residues. Per the germline V gene, CDR1 is SGHTA and CDR2 is FQGNSA. Trimming left V 5 bases short and J 5 bases short, with 10 bases between. The CDR3 region is CASSLPSNEQYF. The DNA of the CDR3 is TGTGCCAGCAGCCTGCCTAGCAACGAGCAGTACTTC.

This chain joins TRBV4-3 and TRBJ1-1, with no clear D. V was clipped by 0 bases and J by 2 bases, with 10 bases between them. CDR1 LGHNA and CDR2 YSLEER come from the germline V gene. The CDR3 is made up of 15 amino acids. CDR3 DNA: TGCGCCAGCAGCCAAGACTGGGGAGCAAACACTGAAGCTTTCTTT. As protein: CASSQDWGANTEAFF.

CDR3 in amino acids: CASSPRALMNTEAFF. Here the CDR3 DNA reads TGTGCCAGCTCACCACGGGCCTTGATGAACACTGAAGCTTTCTTT. The V gene is TRBV18, the J gene TRBJ1-1; D is uncertain. Germline CDR1 reads KGHSH; CDR2 reads LQKENI. The CDR3 spans 15 residues. The V end lost 1 base, the J end lost 0 bases, and 9 bases lay between the germline ends.

This sequence joins TRBV6-1 and TRBJ2-7, with 7 bases matching TRBD2. J gave up 0 bases and V 6 bases, and 8 bases lay outside the gene matches. CDR3 size: 15 residues. Germline-derived CDR1 and CDR2 are MNHNS and SASEGT. CDR3 sequence reads: CASRAGSGTSYEQYF. CDR3 DNA: TGTGCCAGCAGGGCGGGGAGCGGGACCTCCTACGAGCAGTACTTC.

V and J are TRBV6-1 and TRBJ1-5, with no clear D. Germline V gene sequence: CDR1 MNHNS, CDR2 SASEGT. This CDR3 is 13 amino acids long. Trimming took 5 bases from V and 4 from J, leaving 9 bases between them. CDR3 loop: CASSLDTNQPQHF. DNA of the CDR3: TGTGCCAGCAGTCTTGACACTAATCAGCCCCAGCATTTT.

The chain links TRBV19 to TRBJ2-5, with 7 bases that match TRBD2. With V trimmed by 0 bases and J by 9 bases, 4 bases remained unmatched. Germline CDR1 LNHDA, CDR2 SQIVND (reference sequence). The length of the CDR3 is 13 residues. In DNA form, the CDR3 reads TGTGCCAGTAGTATAGATACCCGGGGGGCCCAGTACTTC. Translated, it gives CASSIDTRGAQYF.

Regarding this clone: Mismatch with germline at one junction end may stem from a read error. The CDR3: CSSSLDQVHEQFF. In nucleotides, the CDR3 is TGTTCCAGCAGCTTAGATCAGGTCCATGAGCAGTTCTTC. The chain combines TRBV7-9 with TRBJ2-1; D unclear. CDR3 length equals 13 residues. From germline, CDR1 is SEHNR and CDR2 FQNEAQ (reference sequence).

The J gene is TRBJ2-5, the V gene TRBV6-5, with 10 bases aligning to TRBD2. The CDR3 length is 15 residues. Germline V gene sequence: CDR1 MNHEY, CDR2 SVGAGI. The trim removed 5 bases at V and 5 bases at J, leaving 8 bases unmatched. CDR3 sequence: CASSTPAGGQETQYF. The CDR3 DNA is TGTGCCAGCAGTACTCCAGCGGGGGGGCAGGAGACCCAGTACTTC.

The genes are TRBV6-6 and TRBJ1-1, with D unclear. V dropped 2 bases and J dropped 1 base, with 5 bases sitting between them. This CDR3 is 13 amino acids long. CDR1 is MNHNY and CDR2 is SVGAGI in the germline V gene (reference sequence). CDR3 amino acids: CASSYGQNTEAFF. CDR3 in DNA: TGTGCCAGCAGTTACGGCCAGAACACTGAAGCTTTCTTT.

This clone showed up just once. The V call is TRBV11-3, the J call TRBJ2-7; 7 bases line up with TRBD1. The CDR3 is 14 amino acids. Germline V gene lookup returns CDR1 SGHNT and CDR2 YENEEA. V gave up 3 bases and J gave up 1 base; unmatched junction bases: 3. This chain's CDR3 is CASSFDRDSYEQYF. CDR3 nucleotides: TGTGCCAGCAGCTTTGACAGGGATTCCTACGAGCAGTACTTC. Full variable domain (rest looked up from reference TRBV11-3 and TRBJ2-7): EAGVVQSPRYKIIEKKQPVAFWCNPISGHNTLYWYLQNLGQGPELLIRYENEEAVDDSQLPKDRFSAERLKGVDSTLKIQPAELGDSAVYLCASSFDRDSYEQYFGPGTRLTVT.

The gene calls are TRBV7-8 and TRBJ2-7; 10 bases match TRBD2. This CDR3 contains 15 residues. The V and J ends lost 5 bases and 2 bases, in that order; junction bases with no gene match: 6. CDR1 is SGHVS and CDR2 is FQNEAQ in the germline V gene. The CDR3 here is CASSPGTSETYEQYF. The CDR3, as DNA: TGTGCCAGCAGCCCCGGGACTAGCGAGACCTACGAGCAGTACTTC.

This sequence joins TRBV6-6 and TRBJ1-1; a possible D gene is TRBD1 (6 bases). The germline V gene has CDR1 MNHNY and CDR2 SVGAGI (reference sequence). Deletions cut 0 bases from V and 5 bases from J, with 10 bases between. The CDR3 extends over 14 amino acids. In DNA form, the CDR3 reads TGTGCCAGCAGTTACTCAGGGGGGGAAACTGAAGCTTTCTTT. This gives the protein CASSYSGGETEAFF.

This rearrangement joins TRBV7-2 to TRBJ1-2, with 7 bases lining up with TRBD1. The CDR3 runs to 14 residues. J was trimmed by 8 bases and V by 3 bases; bases with no gene match: 9. Germline lookup yields CDR1 SGHTA and CDR2 FQGNSA. CDR3 residues: CASSLAEGAGGYTF. As DNA, the CDR3 is TGTGCCAGCAGCTTGGCGGAGGGGGCGGGGGGCTACACCTTC.